These 31 T cell receptor beta chains originate from one sample sequenced in a study of blood T cell repertoires in COVID-19. Libraries were prepared by immunoSEQ multiplex PCR; TCRdb keeps only in-frame clonotypes and omits some of them. The table shows around 140,000 clones, with roughly 84% occurring only once. Sequences were obtained from peripheral blood. These receptors all come from a man aged 55 to 70 with acute or convalescent COVID-19.

This rearrangement joins TRBV19 to TRBJ2-1; 10 bases map to TRBD2. V lost 5 bases, J lost 7 bases, and 11 bases stayed unmatched. The V gene's germline CDR1 is LNHDA and CDR2 SQIVND (reference sequence). The CDR3 is 16 amino acids. CDR3: CASSWPSGSGGNEQFF. The CDR3 nucleotides read TGTGCCAGTAGTTGGCCTAGCGGGAGTGGTGGTAATGAGCAGTTCTTC.

The rearrangement joins TRBV9 to TRBJ2-7, with 14 bases matching TRBD2. The J segment lost 2 bases and the V segment lost 5 bases, leaving 6 bases of the junction unmatched. Per germline, CDR1 SGDLS and CDR2 YYNGEE. This CDR3 region has 16 residues. The CDR3 reads CASSPGLAGAPYEQYF. In DNA form, the CDR3 reads TGTGCCAGCAGTCCGGGACTAGCGGGAGCGCCCTACGAGCAGTACTTC. Filled out from reference TRBV9 and TRBJ2-7, the complete variable domain reads DSGVTQTPKHLITATGQRVTLRCSPRSGDLSVYWYQQSLDQGLQFLIQYYNGEERAKGNILERFSAQQFPDLHSELNLSSLELGDSALYFCASSPGLAGAPYEQYFGPGTRLTVT.

In this sample, this clone turned up once. V gene TRBV30 combines with J gene TRBJ2-3, with 8 bases that match TRBD2. Germline V gives CDR1 GTSNPN, CDR2 SVGIG (reference sequence). V lost 0 bases, J lost 5 bases, and 22 bases stayed unmatched. This CDR3 has 20 amino acids. CDR3 sequence (DNA): TGTGCCTGGAGTGTACGAGGGGCGGGGGGCCCTTATATTCGTCGAGATACGCAGTATTTT. Its translation: CAWSVRGAGGPYIRRDTQYF.

The chain employs TRBV12-3 or TRBV12-4 and TRBJ1-5; D is unclear. The germline V and J ends were trimmed by 2 bases and 6 bases, with 5 bases remaining between them. The CDR3 has 12 amino acids. CDR3 sequence reads: CASSLNLQPQHF. CDR3 in DNA: TGTGCCAGCAGTTTAAATCTTCAGCCCCAGCATTTT.

This chain uses TRBV3-1 (or the pseudogene TRBV3-2) with TRBJ1-2; TRBD1 might be the D (5 bases). Per the germline V gene, CDR1 is LGHDT and CDR2 is YNNKEL (reference sequence). Trimming shortened V by 4 bases and J by 6 bases, and 12 bases separated the two germline ends. The CDR3 covers 13 residues. CDR3 sequence reads: CASSRGEIDGYTF. CDR3 bases: TGTGCCAGCAGCCGGGGGGAAATAGATGGCTACACCTTC.

V and J are TRBV5-6 and TRBJ2-7; 8 bases align to TRBD2. Germline-derived CDR1 and CDR2 are SGHDT and YYEEEE. This CDR3 contains 14 residues. J gave up 0 bases and V 7 bases, and 6 bases lay outside the gene matches. CDR3 in DNA: TGTGCCAGCCTCGCGGGGGGAGGCTCCTACGAGCAGTACTTC. Amino acids: CASLAGGGSYEQYF.

The chain uses TRBV29-1 and TRBJ2-3; 11 bases map to TRBD2. This CDR3 comprises 15 residues. The trim removed 7 bases at V and 1 base at J, leaving 7 bases unmatched. CDR1 and CDR2 (germline): SQVTM, ANQGSEA. CDR3 DNA sequence: TGCAGCGGGGGGACGGGACTAGCGGGCACAGATACGCAGTATTTT. Translation gives CSGGTGLAGTDTQYF.

This chain connects TRBV9 to TRBJ2-2; 8 nucleotides line up with TRBD1. Germline V gene sequence: CDR1 SGDLS, CDR2 YYNGEE. There are 13 residues in the CDR3. V lost 3 bases and J lost 7; bases outside the gene matches: 2. The CDR3 is CASSARGRGELFF. The CDR3 DNA reads TGTGCCAGCAGCGCCAGGGGGCGCGGGGAGCTGTTTTTT.

The chain employs TRBV27 and TRBJ2-5; TRBD1 might be the D (6 bases). V was trimmed by 2 bases and J by 3 bases, leaving 16 bases between them. Germline V CDR1 and CDR2: MNHEY, SMNVEV (reference sequence). The CDR3 is 16 amino acids. CDR3 sequence: CASSLGDNLGKETQYF. CDR3 sequence (DNA): TGTGCCAGCAGTTTAGGGGACAACCTGGGAAAAGAGACCCAGTACTTC.

In the case of this clone: Other DNA sequences in the sample encode the same CDR3. The chain uses TRBV6-1 and TRBJ1-2; D unresolved. CDR1 and CDR2 from the germline V gene are MNHNS and SASEGT. Trimming took off 1 base at V and 5 bases at J, with 5 bases between the two ends. CDR3 size: 12 residues. CDR3 DNA sequence: TGTGCCAGCAGTGAAGGCGGGTATGGCTACACCTTC. Its protein product is CASSEGGYGYTF.

The chain couples TRBV24-1 to TRBJ2-2; 7 nucleotides line up with TRBD2. Germline V CDR1 and CDR2: KGHDR, SFDVKD. V shed 7 bases and J 4 bases; nucleotides not matched to a gene: 2. This CDR3 region has 13 residues. CDR3 amino acids: CATSLAVTGELFF. DNA of the CDR3: TGTGCCACCAGCCTAGCGGTCACCGGGGAGCTGTTTTTT.

This chain joins TRBV7-9 and TRBJ2-7; D unresolved. V shed 1 base and J shed 7 bases, with 11 bases lying between them. In germline, CDR1 is SEHNR, CDR2 FQNEAQ (reference sequence). The CDR3 is 13 amino acids. The CDR3 reads CASSLGQYGEQYF. The CDR3 coding sequence is TGTGCCAGCAGCTTAGGCCAGTACGGGGAGCAGTACTTC.

The rearrangement joins TRBV23-1 to TRBJ1-1, with D possibly TRBD1 on 6 matching bases. TRBV23-1 has ORF status, its function being uncertain. This CDR3 is built from 13 residues. Trimming removed 7 bases from V and 2 bases from J, with 11 bases in between. The CDR3 DNA reads TGCGCCAGCACCCGGGACATAAACACTGAAGCTTTCTTT. Translating it yields CASTRDINTEAFF.

This chain joins TRBV2 and TRBJ1-2; 7 nucleotides match TRBD1. CDR1 and CDR2 from the germline V gene are SNHLY and FYNNEI. J was trimmed by 4 bases and V by 6 bases; bases with no gene match: 8. The CDR3 runs to 14 residues. For the CDR3, the DNA is TGTGCCAGCAGGGAGGGACAGCGTTTCTATGGCTACACCTTC. Its protein product is CASREGQRFYGYTF.

V gene TRBV3-1 (or the pseudogene TRBV3-2) combines with J gene TRBJ1-2; TRBD1 agrees at 9 bases. Germline-derived CDR1 and CDR2 are LGHDT and YNNKEL (reference sequence). This CDR3 region has 14 residues. The junction had 6 bases not matched to a gene; V was cut back by 4 bases and J by 6 bases. CDR3 coding DNA: TGTGCCAGCAGCCTGCTACAGGGGGCCAATGGCTACACCTTC. The encoded protein is CASSLLQGANGYTF.

The genes are TRBV7-2 and TRBJ1-2; weak D call: TRBD1 (5 bases). CDR1 is SGHTA, CDR2 FQGNSA, per germline. Between the trimmed V and J ends, which lost 8 bases and 6 bases, there was a span of 19 bases. The CDR3 has 14 amino acids. Here the CDR3 DNA reads TGTGCCAGCGGGACTGCGGGGATTTTTGATGGCTACACCTTC. As protein: CASGTAGIFDGYTF. Supplemented by reference TRBV7-2 and TRBJ1-2, the full variable domain reads GAGVSQSPSNKVTEKGKDVELRCDPISGHTALYWYRQSLGQGLEFLIYFQGNSAPDKSGLPSDRFSAERTGGSVSTLTIQRTQQEDSAVYLCASGTAGIFDGYTFGSGTRLTVV.

The rearrangement links TRBV3-1 (or the pseudogene TRBV3-2) to TRBJ1-1; D gene uncertain. Trimming took off 1 base at V and 4 bases at J, with 7 bases between the two ends. Germline V gene data show CDR1 as LGHDT and CDR2 as YNNKEL (reference sequence). The CDR3 is 13 residues long. The CDR3 DNA reads as TGTGCCAGCAGCCAAGGGACTATCACTGAAGCTTTCTTT. It specifies CASSQGTITEAFF.

This sequence joins TRBV9 and TRBJ1-2, with 7 nucleotides matching TRBD1. The V gene end was trimmed by 0 bases and the J gene end by 4 bases; junction bases not matched to a gene: 6. Germline CDR1 is SGDLS and CDR2 is YYNGEE. The CDR3 loop spans 15 amino acids. The CDR3 spells CASSVGEGAGYGYTF. The DNA for the CDR3 is TGTGCCAGCAGCGTAGGAGAGGGGGCAGGCTATGGCTACACCTTC.

This clone occurred once. The J gene is TRBJ2-3, the V gene TRBV12-3 or TRBV12-4; TRBD1 matches at 8 bases. This CDR3 is built from 13 residues. The ends lost 8 bases at V and 4 bases at J; junction bases unmatched: 5. The CDR3: CASSGQGSDTQYF. Here the CDR3 DNA reads TGTGCCAGCTCCGGACAGGGCTCAGATACGCAGTATTTT.

This clone was detected a few times. The CDR3 spells CASSVAGDNEQFF. The CDR3 coding sequence is TGTGCCAGCAGCGTAGCAGGTGACAATGAGCAGTTCTTC. V and J are TRBV9 and TRBJ2-1; D call uncertain. V was shortened by 0 bases and J by 5 bases, with 6 bases between the two germline ends. The CDR3 extends over 13 amino acids. Germline lookup yields CDR1 SGDLS and CDR2 YYNGEE.

J is TRBJ2-2 and V is TRBV25-1; D not certain. The CDR3 length is 13 residues. From germline, CDR1 is MGHDK and CDR2 SYGVNS. The V gene lost 5 bases and the J gene lost 4 bases, with 8 bases spanning the gap. CDR3 loop: CASSPVATGELFF. CDR3 sequence (DNA): TGTGCCAGCAGTCCAGTGGCCACCGGGGAGCTGTTTTTT. Drawing the rest from reference TRBV25-1 and TRBJ2-2, the complete variable domain is EADIYQTPRYLVIGTGKKITLECSQTMGHDKMYWYQQDPGMELHLIHYSYGVNSTEKGDLSSESTVSRIRTEHFPLTLESARPSHTSQYLCASSPVATGELFFGEGSRLTVL.

The rearrangement uses TRBV6-1 and TRBJ1-3; no definite D call. The CDR3 length is 14 residues. Germline loops: CDR1 MNHNS, CDR2 SASEGT. V was pared by 2 bases and J by 4 bases, with 9 bases between. CDR3 bases: TGTGCCAGCAGTGAATATACGGGAGGAAACACCATATATTTT. Residues: CASSEYTGGNTIYF.

CDR3 protein: CASSQPWTGGDGYTF. The DNA of the CDR3 is TGTGCCAGCAGCCAACCCTGGACAGGGGGCGATGGCTACACCTTC. This chain joins TRBV3-1 (or the pseudogene TRBV3-2) and TRBJ1-2; TRBD1 matches 11 bases. V was pared by 2 bases and J by 6 bases, with 5 bases of the junction left unmatched. Per germline, CDR1 LGHDT and CDR2 YNNKEL (reference sequence). CDR3 length: 15 residues.

The chain links TRBV10-2 to TRBJ2-7; 16 bases align to TRBD2. With 7 bases clipped from V and 6 bases from J, the junction kept 3 bases outside the gene matches. Germline lookup yields CDR1 WSHSY and CDR2 SAAADI. The CDR3 has 14 residues. The CDR3 reads CASTGLAGGFEQYF. DNA of the CDR3: TGCGCCAGCACGGGACTAGCGGGGGGGTTCGAGCAGTACTTC.

This clone has only a few counts. The gene calls are TRBV4-2 and TRBJ2-3; D may be TRBD1 (7 bases). The germline V and J ends were trimmed by 3 bases and 4 bases, with 23 bases remaining between them. Germline V CDR1 and CDR2: LGHNA, YNFKEQ. The CDR3 consists of 18 residues. The CDR3 bases are TGTGCCAGCAGCCAGGGGCGGACAGGCCCTAGGGGGGCAGATACGCAGTATTTT. Its translation: CASSQGRTGPRGADTQYF.

The chain uses TRBV6-1 and TRBJ1-3; D is uncertain. Trimming shortened V by 4 bases and J by 2 bases, and 15 bases separated the two germline ends. The length of the CDR3 is 16 residues. Looked up from germline, CDR1 is MNHNS and CDR2 is SASEGT. The CDR3 DNA reads TGTGCCAGCAGTGCCTTGTCGACTTCTGCTGGAAACACCATATATTTT. This encodes CASSALSTSAGNTIYF.

J is TRBJ2-6 and V is TRBV3-1 (or the pseudogene TRBV3-2), with D possibly matching TRBD2 (6 bases). The V end lost 0 bases, the J end lost 3 bases, and 12 bases lay between the germline ends. Germline CDR1 and CDR2: LGHDT and YNNKEL (reference sequence). This CDR3 has 17 amino acids. In nucleotides, the CDR3 is TGTGCCAGCAGCCAAGAGCTCTTAGCGGTTGGGGCCAACGTCCTGACTTTC. Its protein product is CASSQELLAVGANVLTF.

The chain is built from TRBV10-1 and TRBJ2-3, with 9 bases matching TRBD1. Germline CDR1 and CDR2: WNHNN and SYGVQD (reference sequence). V shed 5 bases, J shed 7 bases, and the junction held 10 bases outside the gene matches. This CDR3 is 15 amino acids long. The CDR3 protein is CASSPSGTGSHTQYF. Here the CDR3 DNA reads TGCGCCAGCAGTCCATCCGGGACAGGGTCCCATACGCAGTATTTT.

The chain employs TRBV5-6 and TRBJ1-6, with D unclear. CDR1 is SGHDT and CDR2 is YYEEEE in the germline V gene. The CDR3 covers 13 residues. V shed 2 bases and J shed 9 bases, with 9 bases lying between them. DNA of the CDR3: TGTGCCAGCAGCTTATCTGGGAGTTCACCCCTCCACTTT. The encoded protein is CASSLSGSSPLHF. Looking up the rest from reference TRBV5-6 and TRBJ1-6 gives the full variable domain: DAGVTQSPTHLIKTRGQQVTLRCSPKSGHDTVSWYQQALGQGPQFIFQYYEEEERQRGNFPDRFSGHQFPNYSSELNVNALLLGDSALYLCASSLSGSSPLHFGNGTRLTVT.

This chain connects TRBV19 to TRBJ1-4, with 7 positions matching TRBD1. J was trimmed by 2 bases and V by 6 bases; bases with no gene match: 6. The CDR3 runs to 15 residues. Germline assignment: CDR1 LNHDA and CDR2 SQIVND (reference sequence). CDR3 in amino acids: CASSILTGTNEKLFF. The CDR3 DNA reads as TGTGCCAGTAGCATTTTGACAGGGACTAATGAAAAACTGTTTTTT.

The chain uses TRBV23-1 and TRBJ2-7; 8 bases fit TRBD2. TRBV23-1 is identified as an open reading frame with a role that is uncertain. Trimming cost V 1 base and J 2 bases; bases outside gene matches: 25. There are 22 residues in the CDR3. The CDR3: CASSQWTPTQITSGPNTYEQYF. DNA of the CDR3: TGCGCCAGCAGTCAATGGACCCCCACACAGATTACTAGCGGCCCGAACACCTACGAGCAGTACTTC.